What follows are 28 T cell receptor beta chains derived from one specimen sequenced in a study of shared clonotypes between healthy human individuals. Assay: immunoSEQ multiplex PCR; the TCRdb copy retains only in-frame clones and omits some. The sample has 2 million to 2.5 million clones, around 90% seen once. Sequenced material: naive CD4+ T cells from PBMCs. Subset indicated: CD45RA+ positively selected. The receptor set was obtained from a man between 18 and 29 years old in good health. Some clones in this sample may be carry-over from other donors' samples.

The chain employs TRBV7-3 and TRBJ2-3, with 7 bases identical to TRBD1. Trimming removed 5 bases from V and 0 bases from J; junction bases left unmatched: 5. The germline CDR1 and CDR2 sequences are SGHTA and FQGTGA. This CDR3 spans 15 amino acids. The CDR3: CASSLRQGSTDTQYF. The DNA for the CDR3 is TGTGCCAGCAGCCTCCGACAGGGCAGCACAGATACGCAGTATTTT.

The V gene is TRBV29-1, the J gene TRBJ2-2; 7 nucleotides agree with TRBD2. Germline CDR1 is SQVTM and CDR2 is ANQGSEA. This CDR3 has 14 amino acids. The junction had 11 bases not matched to a gene; V was cut back by 7 bases and J by 6 bases. CDR3 DNA: TGCAGCGCTCGACGGGCAGGGAGGGCCGGGGAGCTGTTTTTT. Encoded protein: CSARRAGRAGELFF.

The chain couples TRBV18 to TRBJ2-7, with D tentatively TRBD1 (5 bases). Germline CDR1 is KGHSH and CDR2 is LQKENI. The CDR3 length is 18 residues. Trimming removed 4 bases from V and 0 bases from J, with 22 bases in between. The CDR3 here is CASSRGPSSGASSYEQYF. The CDR3 coding sequence is TGTGCCAGCTCACGGGGCCCCAGCTCCGGAGCCAGCTCCTACGAGCAGTACTTC.

V gene TRBV5-4 combines with J gene TRBJ2-7; D may be TRBD1 or TRBD2 (5 bases each). The V gene lost 3 bases and the J gene lost 6 bases, with 19 bases spanning the gap. CDR3 length: 15 residues. The germline V gene encodes CDR1 SGHNT and CDR2 YYREEE (reference sequence). The CDR3 here is CASSSPGQGPPEQYF. CDR3 DNA sequence: TGTGCCAGCAGCTCCCCCGGCCAGGGACCCCCCGAGCAGTACTTC.

The CDR3 reads CASMDSVGGEKLFF. CDR3 nucleotides: TGTGCCAGCATGGACTCCGTCGGCGGGGAAAAACTGTTTTTT. The chain uses TRBV11-1 and TRBJ1-4; no reliable D call. V was trimmed by 7 bases and J by 8 bases, leaving 17 bases between them. This CDR3 has 14 amino acids. Germline CDR1 and CDR2: SGHAT and FQDESV (reference sequence).

V is TRBV19 and J is TRBJ1-1; the match to TRBD1 covers 8 bases. The V gene end was trimmed by 4 bases and the J gene end by 4 bases; junction bases not matched to a gene: 5. The CDR3 totals 14 residues. Looked up from germline, CDR1 is LNHDA and CDR2 is SQIVND (reference sequence). The CDR3 sequence: CASSKGQGSTEAFF. In DNA form, the CDR3 reads TGTGCCAGTAGTAAAGGACAGGGAAGCACTGAAGCTTTCTTT.

The chain is built from TRBV5-1 and TRBJ1-1; 7 positions agree with TRBD1. The V segment lost 0 bases and the J segment 4 bases; nucleotides outside the gene matches: 6. CDR1 and CDR2 from the germline V gene are SGHRS and YFSETQ. CDR3 length equals 15 residues. The CDR3 loop is CASSLVAGGATEAFF. The CDR3 DNA reads TGCGCCAGCAGCTTGGTGGCAGGGGGTGCCACTGAAGCTTTCTTT.

This clone has just one count. This sequence joins TRBV6-5 and TRBJ1-2; 9 positions agree with TRBD1. The CDR3 is 16 amino acids. From germline, CDR1 is MNHEY and CDR2 SVGAGI. Germline trimming cut 0 bases from V and 2 bases from J; bases unmatched to any gene: 4. The CDR3 reads CASSYSGQGINYGYTF. The CDR3 DNA sequence: TGTGCCAGCAGTTACTCTGGACAGGGGATCAACTATGGCTACACCTTC.

CDR3 residues: CASSLLLQGYSYEQYF. CDR3 sequence (DNA): TGCGCCAGCAGCCTCCTTCTACAGGGCTACTCCTACGAGCAGTACTTC. This rearrangement joins TRBV4-1 to TRBJ2-7; D is possibly TRBD1 (6 bases). Germline V gene lookup returns CDR1 MGHRA and CDR2 YSYEKL. Trimming shortened V by 4 bases and J by 0 bases, and 16 bases separated the two germline ends. The CDR3 is 16 residues long.

As to this clone: Other nucleotide sequences from this sample produce the same CDR3. V is TRBV6-5 and J is TRBJ1-1; maybe TRBD1 (6 bases). The ends were cut back, 7 bases at V and 5 bases at J, with 8 bases in the middle. There are 11 residues in the CDR3. Per the germline V gene, CDR1 is MNHEY and CDR2 is SVGAGI. CDR3 sequence: CASKRGTEAFF. Here the CDR3 DNA reads TGTGCCAGCAAAAGGGGGACTGAAGCTTTCTTT.

A remark on this clone: The sample contains more than one DNA sequence encoding this CDR3. CDR3 residues: CAWSVAGEQYF. The CDR3 DNA reads as TGTGCCTGGAGTGTAGCAGGGGAGCAGTACTTC. V and J are TRBV30 and TRBJ2-7; TRBD1 might be the D (5 bases). V was trimmed by 0 bases and J by 7 bases, leaving 7 bases between them. CDR1 GTSNPN and CDR2 SVGIG come from the germline V gene (reference sequence). The CDR3 has 11 residues.

The V gene is TRBV5-1, the J gene TRBJ2-7; 13 nucleotides align to TRBD2. The CDR3 spans 15 residues. Germline CDR1 reads SGHRS; CDR2 reads YFSETQ. V lost 3 bases to trimming and J lost 7 bases; unmatched junction nucleotides: 7. DNA of the CDR3: TGCGCCAGCAGCTCCTGGACTAGCGGGAGTGGTGAGCAGTACTTC. Encoded protein: CASSSWTSGSGEQYF.

The V and J genes are TRBV9 and TRBJ2-5; no clear D gene. V gave up 1 base and J gave up 5 bases, with 9 bases separating them. This CDR3 contains 13 residues. CDR1 and CDR2 from the germline V gene are SGDLS and YYNGEE. CDR3 nucleotide sequence: TGTGCCAGCAGCGTAAACCCGGCGGAGACCCAGTACTTC. Amino acids: CASSVNPAETQYF.

This chain connects TRBV7-2 to TRBJ1-2; the D is unclear. This CDR3 has 14 amino acids. V lost 6 bases and J lost 3, with 14 bases in between. CDR1 SGHTA and CDR2 FQGNSA come from the germline V gene. The DNA of the CDR3 is TGTGCCAGCAGGAAGACACGGTCAGACTATGGCTACACCTTC. This encodes CASRKTRSDYGYTF.

The CDR3, as DNA: TGCAGCGTTGCCGGACAGGGGGCGGGAAACACTGAAGCTTTCTTT. It yields the protein CSVAGQGAGNTEAFF. The chain has TRBV29-1 and TRBJ1-1; TRBD1 agrees at 11 bases. Germline CDR1 SQVTM, CDR2 ANQGSEA. Trimming removed 4 bases from V and 2 bases from J; junction bases left unmatched: 6. The CDR3 consists of 15 residues. The whole variable domain, filled in from reference TRBV29-1 and TRBJ1-1, reads SAVISQKPSRDICQRGTSLTIQCQVDSQVTMMFWYRQQPGQSLTLIATANQGSEATYESGFVIDKFPISRPNLTFSTLTVSNMSPEDSSIYLCSVAGQGAGNTEAFFGQGTRLTVV.

The chain carries TRBV27 and TRBJ1-3, with 7 bases that match TRBD1. After removal of 4 bases from V and 1 base from J, the junction contained 1 base not matched to a gene. Germline CDR1 MNHEY, CDR2 SMNVEV (reference sequence). CDR3 length: 14 amino acids. Here the CDR3 DNA reads TGTGCCAGCAGTTCACAGGGGTCTGGAAACACCATATATTTT. It is translated as CASSSQGSGNTIYF.

Turning to this clone: Other nucleotide sequences in the sample specify the same CDR3. This chain connects TRBV7-2 to TRBJ2-4, with a tentative D call TRBD2 (6 bases). Germline V CDR1 and CDR2: SGHTA, FQGNSA. Trimming cost V 2 bases and J 6 bases, with 11 bases left between them. The CDR3 length is 14 residues. The chain's CDR3 is CASSLSPGGNIQYF. The CDR3 bases are TGTGCCAGCAGCTTATCCCCCGGGGGAAACATTCAGTACTTC.

This clone has only one observation. The chain couples TRBV2 to TRBJ2-7; a possible D gene is TRBD1 (5 bases). This CDR3 is 13 amino acids long. The V end lost 6 bases, the J end lost 4 bases, and 13 bases lay between the germline ends. The germline gives CDR1 SNHLY, CDR2 FYNNEI. CDR3 loop: CASRGQGLYEQYF. The CDR3 region has the DNA TGTGCCAGCAGGGGGCAGGGTCTGTACGAGCAGTACTTC.

With regard to this clone: Other DNA sequences of this sample code for an identical CDR3. The chain employs TRBV7-3 and TRBJ2-1; unclear D gene. There are 15 residues in the CDR3. Germline CDR1 SGHTA, CDR2 FQGTGA. Trimming shortened V by 2 bases and J by 0 bases, and 8 bases separated the two germline ends. The CDR3 loop reads CASSLEGPSYNEQFF. The CDR3 DNA reads as TGTGCCAGCAGCTTAGAAGGGCCCTCCTACAATGAGCAGTTCTTC.

The V call is TRBV7-2, the J call TRBJ1-5; D is unresolved. Germline CDR1 and CDR2: SGHTA and FQGNSA. V lost 4 bases to trimming and J lost 1 base, with 11 bases between them. The CDR3 has 15 amino acids. The CDR3 coding sequence is TGTGCCAGCAGCTCGAGGGCAGGAAGCAATCAGCCCCAGCATTTT. Translation gives CASSSRAGSNQPQHF. The whole variable domain, filled in from reference TRBV7-2 and TRBJ1-5, reads GAGVSQSPSNKVTEKGKDVELRCDPISGHTALYWYRQSLGQGLEFLIYFQGNSAPDKSGLPSDRFSAERTGGSVSTLTIQRTQQEDSAVYLCASSSRAGSNQPQHFGDGTRLSIL.

This chain uses TRBV29-1 with TRBJ1-1; 9 positions agree with TRBD1. CDR3 length equals 15 residues. Per the germline V gene, CDR1 is SQVTM and CDR2 is ANQGSEA. Trimming removed 6 bases from V and 5 bases from J; junction bases left unmatched: 13. DNA for the CDR3: TGCAGCGTACGCCGCCAGACAGGGGGTAGGACTGAAGCTTTCTTT. Residues: CSVRRQTGGRTEAFF.

CDR3 coding DNA: TGTGCCAGCAGACCAGTAGCGGGAGGGCCTTCAGAGACCCAGTACTTC. Amino acid sequence: CASRPVAGGPSETQYF. This chain joins TRBV5-6 and TRBJ2-5; 11 bases align to TRBD2. Trimming at V came to 5 bases and at J to 4 bases, leaving 10 bases not matched to a gene. Germline V gene sequence: CDR1 SGHDT, CDR2 YYEEEE. The CDR3 is made up of 16 amino acids.

The chain uses TRBV19 and TRBJ2-2; D possibly matches TRBD1 or TRBD2 (5 bases each). The germline CDR1 and CDR2 sequences are LNHDA and SQIVND (reference sequence). The CDR3 spans 18 residues. V gave up 5 bases and J gave up 0 bases, with 19 bases separating them. Here the CDR3 DNA reads TGTGCCAGTAGTTTGGACAAGCTTAGCGCATCGAACACCGGGGAGCTGTTTTTT. It translates to CASSLDKLSASNTGELFF.

The rearrangement uses TRBV28 and TRBJ2-7; 7 bases match TRBD1. With 7 bases clipped from V and 3 bases from J, the junction kept 3 bases outside the gene matches. The CDR3 contains 12 residues. CDR1 MDHEN and CDR2 SYDVKM come from the germline V gene. The CDR3, as DNA: TGTGCCAGCAAGGCAGGGGGCTACGAGCAGTACTTC. Protein sequence: CASKAGGYEQYF. Together with reference TRBV28 and TRBJ2-7, the CDR3 gives the full variable domain: DVKVTQSSRYLVKRTGEKVFLECVQDMDHENMFWYRQDPGLGLRLIYFSYDVKMKEKGDIPEGYSVSREKKERFSLILESASTNQTSMYLCASKAGGYEQYFGPGTRLTVT.

In its sample, this clone was seen once. The CDR3 DNA follows: TGTGCCAGCAGTTACGCGACAGGGACCGGGGAGCTGTTTTTT. Its protein is CASSYATGTGELFF. The chain has TRBV6-5 and TRBJ2-2; TRBD1 agrees at 7 bases. Germline-derived CDR1 and CDR2 are MNHEY and SVGAGI. CDR3 length: 14 amino acids. J lost 5 bases, V lost 2 bases, and 2 bases had no gene match.

This rearrangement joins TRBV11-3 to TRBJ2-1; D possibly matches TRBD1 or TRBD2 (5 bases each). The CDR3 totals 13 residues. Trimming cost V 3 bases and J 9 bases, with 12 bases left between them. Germline CDR1 is SGHNT and CDR2 is YENEEA. The CDR3: CASSLQTRGEQFF. The CDR3 region has the DNA TGTGCCAGCAGCTTGCAAACTAGGGGTGAGCAGTTCTTC.

V and J are TRBV28 and TRBJ2-1; D gene unclear. CDR3 size: 16 residues. Germline CDR1 reads MDHEN; CDR2 reads SYDVKM. Trimming stripped 7 bases from V and 4 bases from J, with 20 bases between. CDR3 in DNA: TGTGCCAGCACCCCCCTGCTTACTAACGATTACAATGAGCAGTTCTTC. It specifies CASTPLLTNDYNEQFF. Combining the CDR3 with reference TRBV28 and TRBJ2-1 gives the whole variable domain DVKVTQSSRYLVKRTGEKVFLECVQDMDHENMFWYRQDPGLGLRLIYFSYDVKMKEKGDIPEGYSVSREKKERFSLILESASTNQTSMYLCASTPLLTNDYNEQFFGPGTRLTVL.

This rearrangement joins TRBV6-4 to TRBJ2-2, with 7 positions matching TRBD2. This CDR3 spans 13 amino acids. Germline CDR1 and CDR2: MRHNA and SNTAGT. The V and J ends lost 8 bases and 6 bases, in that order; junction bases with no gene match: 6. CDR3 loop: CASQREGPGELFF. Here the CDR3 DNA reads TGTGCCAGCCAGAGGGAGGGCCCCGGGGAGCTGTTTTTT.